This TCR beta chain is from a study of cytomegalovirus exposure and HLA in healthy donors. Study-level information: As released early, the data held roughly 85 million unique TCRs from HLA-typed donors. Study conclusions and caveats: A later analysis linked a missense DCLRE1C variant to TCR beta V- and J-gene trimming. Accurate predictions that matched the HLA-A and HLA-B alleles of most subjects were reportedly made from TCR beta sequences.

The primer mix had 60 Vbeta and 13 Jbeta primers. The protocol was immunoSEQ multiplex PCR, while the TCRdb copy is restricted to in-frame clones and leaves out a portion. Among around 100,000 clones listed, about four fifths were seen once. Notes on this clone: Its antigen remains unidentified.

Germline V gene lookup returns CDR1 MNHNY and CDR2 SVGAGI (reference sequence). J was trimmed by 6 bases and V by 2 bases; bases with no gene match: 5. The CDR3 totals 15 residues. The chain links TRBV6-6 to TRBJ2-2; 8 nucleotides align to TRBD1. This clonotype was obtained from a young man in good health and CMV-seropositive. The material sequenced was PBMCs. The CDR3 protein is CASSYLPTGAGELFF. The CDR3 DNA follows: TGTGCCAGCAGTTACCTACCGACAGGGGCCGGGGAGCTGTTTTTT.